This T cell receptor (beta chain) stems from a study of cytomegalovirus exposure and HLA in healthy donors. Researchers ran the PCR with 60 Vbeta and 13 Jbeta primers. The assay was immunoSEQ multiplex PCR, and TCRdb's table has in-frame clones only and misses some. The data show 150,000 to 200,000 clones, over 65% seen once. V was pared by 4 bases and J by 3 bases, with 3 bases of the junction left unmatched. Per germline, CDR1 MNHEY and CDR2 SVGAGI. There are 14 residues in the CDR3. Sample: PBMCs. The chain links TRBV6-5 to TRBJ1-1; 9 bases line up with TRBD1. The clonotype was recovered from a man between 18 and 29 years old in good health and CMV-seropositive. The CDR3 region has the DNA TGTGCCAGCAGTTCAACAGGGGGCCACACTGAAGCTTTCTTT. It codes for CASSSTGGHTEAFF.